These 23 T cell receptor beta chains came from one sample sequenced in a study of cytomegalovirus exposure and HLA in healthy donors. Primers: 60 Vbeta forward and 13 Jbeta reverse. Data came from immunoSEQ multiplex PCR; TCRdb stores just in-frame clones and leaves some out. The sample records around 63,000 clones, roughly 80% being singletons. Material: PBMCs. The receptor source for this set is a woman in her 30s in good health and CMV-seronegative.

This clone was recorded a few times. V usage is TRBV6-4 and J usage is TRBJ2-6; D is possibly TRBD1 (6 bases). The germline V gene has CDR1 MRHNA and CDR2 SNTAGT. The CDR3 extends over 16 amino acids. V gave up 3 bases and J gave up 2 bases, with 11 bases separating them. CDR3 protein: CASSEKQGTGANVLTF. For the CDR3, the DNA is TGTGCCAGCAGTGAGAAACAGGGAACTGGGGCCAACGTCCTGACTTTC.

This sequence joins TRBV11-3 and TRBJ1-1; D might be TRBD1 (5 bases). Trimming stripped 0 bases from V and 2 bases from J, with 10 bases between. CDR1 is SGHNT and CDR2 is YENEEA in the germline V gene. The CDR3 extends over 15 amino acids. The CDR3 region is CASSLEMGRNTEAFF. The DNA of the CDR3 is TGTGCCAGCAGCTTAGAAATGGGGCGAAACACTGAAGCTTTCTTT.

The rearrangement links TRBV9 to TRBJ2-3; TRBD2 aligns across 11 bases. Germline CDR1 is SGDLS and CDR2 is YYNGEE. The CDR3 sequence is 18 residues long. Germline trimming cut 4 bases from V and 0 bases from J; bases unmatched to any gene: 10. CDR3 DNA sequence: TGTGCCAGCAGCCCTCGACTAGCGGGGAATCCTAGCACAGATACGCAGTATTTT. Protein: CASSPRLAGNPSTDTQYF.

This clone was seen just once. The chain has TRBV7-9 and TRBJ1-1, with TRBD1 matching 9 bases. V shed 6 bases and J 5 bases; nucleotides not matched to a gene: 10. CDR1 and CDR2 (germline): SEHNR, FQNEAQ (reference sequence). The CDR3 extends over 15 amino acids. This CDR3 reads CASSSNRGRNTEAFF. The CDR3 bases are TGTGCCAGCAGTTCCAACAGGGGGCGAAATACTGAAGCTTTCTTT. The variable domain in full, completed from reference TRBV7-9 and TRBJ1-1, reads DTGVSQNPRHKITKRGQNVTFRCDPISEHNRLYWYRQTLGQGPEFLTYFQNEAQLEKSRLLSDRFSAERPKGSFSTLEIQRTEQGDSAMYLCASSSNRGRNTEAFFGQGTRLTVV.

The chain joins TRBV6-1 to TRBJ1-6; possible D gene TRBD1, 6 bases. This CDR3 region has 15 residues. Germline V CDR1 and CDR2: MNHNS, SASEGT. The V gene lost 4 bases and the J gene lost 6 bases, with 13 bases spanning the gap. The CDR3 nucleotides read TGTGCCAGCAGTGGAGTAGCGGGGGCTAATTCACCCCTCCACTTT. Encoded protein: CASSGVAGANSPLHF.

The rearrangement uses TRBV4-1 and TRBJ1-2; no clear D. Per the germline V gene, CDR1 is MGHRA and CDR2 is YSYEKL. The CDR3 is 13 amino acids. The V and J ends lost 6 bases and 4 bases respectively, with 12 bases between them. DNA for the CDR3: TGCGCCAGCAGGCAAACAGCTTCCTATGGCTACACCTTC. It yields the protein CASRQTASYGYTF.

This clone was seen more than once but under ten times. The chain couples TRBV6-5 to TRBJ2-5; 7 nucleotides agree with TRBD2. The V gene end was trimmed by 2 bases and the J gene end by 5 bases; junction bases not matched to a gene: 5. Germline V gene sequence: CDR1 MNHEY, CDR2 SVGAGI. The length of the CDR3 is 14 residues. The CDR3: CASSYPGGGETQYF. CDR3 in DNA: TGTGCCAGCAGTTACCCCGGGGGAGGGGAGACCCAGTACTTC.

The V call is TRBV10-3, the J call TRBJ2-7, with TRBD2 matching over 7 bases. CDR3 length: 12 amino acids. CDR1 ENHRY and CDR2 SYGVKD come from the germline V gene. V shed 8 bases and J 3 bases; nucleotides not matched to a gene: 4. Here the CDR3 reads CAIHRGDYEQYF. Here the CDR3 DNA reads TGTGCCATCCATCGGGGGGACTACGAGCAGTACTTC.

The CDR3 DNA sequence: TGTGCCAGCAGCTTAGCCTTCCACCGGGGGGAAAATAATGAGCAGTTCTTC. This sequence encodes CASSLAFHRGENNEQFF. The chain joins TRBV7-2 to TRBJ2-1; 7 bases map to TRBD2. The V and J ends lost 0 bases and 7 bases, in that order; junction bases with no gene match: 12. The germline V gene has CDR1 SGHTA and CDR2 FQGNSA. The CDR3 length is 17 residues. Drawing the rest from reference TRBV7-2 and TRBJ2-1, the complete variable domain is GAGVSQSPSNKVTEKGKDVELRCDPISGHTALYWYRQSLGQGLEFLIYFQGNSAPDKSGLPSDRFSAERTGGSVSTLTIQRTQQEDSAVYLCASSLAFHRGENNEQFFGPGTRLTVL.

CDR3 DNA: TGTGCCAGCAGTGAAGGTATGCAGGGCAATGAGCAGTTCTTC. It encodes CASSEGMQGNEQFF. The chain has TRBV6-4 and TRBJ2-1, with D possibly TRBD1 on 5 matching bases. The CDR3 spans 14 residues. Trimming took off 3 bases at V and 6 bases at J, with 12 bases between the two ends. Germline V lookup: CDR1 MRHNA, CDR2 SNTAGT.

A word on this clone: Sequence at one end of the junction differs from germline and may be a read error. This specimen includes other DNA sequences encoding the same CDR3. This sequence joins TRBV5-8 and TRBJ1-1, with 7 bases identical to TRBD1. Germline CDR1 SGHTS, CDR2 YDEGEE. This CDR3 has 15 residues. CDR3 residues: CASTPKGGVSLEAFF. CDR3 DNA: TGCGCCAGCACCCCGAAAGGGGGCGTTTCCCTGGAAGCTTTCTTT.

On this clone itself: Sequence at one end of the junction differs from germline and may be a read error. The V gene is TRBV7-6, the J gene TRBJ2-7, with 7 positions matching TRBD2. This CDR3 is built from 14 residues. CDR1 is SGHVS, CDR2 FNYEAQ, per germline. The CDR3 sequence is CVSSLPGRAYEQYF. The CDR3 DNA reads TGTGTCAGCAGCTTACCAGGGAGGGCCTACGAGCAGTACTTC. Variable domain in full (rest from reference TRBV7-6 and TRBJ2-7): GAGVSQSPRYKVTKRGQDVALRCDPISGHVSLYWYRQALGQGPEFLTYFNYEAQQDKSGLPNDRFSAERPEGSISTLTIQRTEQRDSAMYRCVSSLPGRAYEQYFGPGTRLTVT.

The rearrangement uses TRBV5-1 and TRBJ2-3, with TRBD2 as a possible D gene (6 bases). Trimming pared 4 bases from V and 0 bases from J, leaving 15 bases between. Per the germline V gene, CDR1 is SGHRS and CDR2 is YFSETQ. CDR3 length: 16 amino acids. CDR3 in amino acids: CASSAFSGSSTDTQYF. Here the CDR3 DNA reads TGCGCCAGCAGCGCCTTTAGCGGCTCTAGCACAGATACGCAGTATTTT. The whole variable domain, filled in from reference TRBV5-1 and TRBJ2-3, reads KAGVTQTPRYLIKTRGQQVTLSCSPISGHRSVSWYQQTPGQGLQFLFEYFSETQRNKGNFPGRFSGRQFSNSRSEMNVSTLELGDSALYLCASSAFSGSSTDTQYFGPGTRLTVL.

This clone appeared a few times. V usage is TRBV11-2 and J usage is TRBJ1-5; D call uncertain. Germline CDR1 reads SGHAT; CDR2 reads FQNNGV. V lost 7 bases to trimming and J lost 7 bases, with 14 bases between them. The CDR3 length is 13 residues. The CDR3: CASTQYVGQPQHF. As DNA, the CDR3 is TGTGCCAGCACCCAGTATGTCGGGCAGCCCCAGCATTTT.

The chain uses TRBV10-1 and TRBJ2-2; TRBD1 is a possible D gene (5 bases). V was clipped by 0 bases and J by 7 bases, with 9 bases between them. CDR1 WNHNN and CDR2 SYGVQD come from the germline V gene (reference sequence). The CDR3 length is 14 residues. CDR3 coding DNA: TGCGCCAGCAGTGAGTCTTCGACAGTCGGGGAGCTGTTTTTT. It encodes CASSESSTVGELFF.

The chain joins TRBV11-2 to TRBJ2-1, with D maybe TRBD2 (7 bases). With 10 bases removed from V and 8 bases from J, the gap between germline ends came to 24 bases. From germline, CDR1 is SGHAT and CDR2 FQNNGV. The CDR3 is made up of 15 amino acids. CDR3 region: CATRIGGGPFDEQFF. The CDR3 nucleotides read TGTGCCACCAGAATCGGCGGGGGCCCTTTCGATGAGCAGTTCTTC.

V usage is TRBV6-5 and J usage is TRBJ2-2; the match to TRBD2 covers 7 bases. Looked up from germline, CDR1 is MNHEY and CDR2 is SVGAGI. V lost 0 bases, J lost 2 bases, and 3 bases stayed unmatched. There are 16 residues in the CDR3. The CDR3 here is CASSYSAGENTGELFF. In DNA form, the CDR3 reads TGTGCCAGCAGTTACTCGGCGGGGGAAAACACCGGGGAGCTGTTTTTT.

V usage is TRBV5-1 and J usage is TRBJ2-1, with D unresolved. CDR1 and CDR2 (germline): SGHRS, YFSETQ. V lost 4 bases, J lost 6 bases, and 11 bases lay in between. This CDR3 has 13 residues. The CDR3 spells CASSLLVRNEQFF. CDR3 nucleotides: TGCGCCAGCAGCCTTCTCGTTCGCAATGAGCAGTTCTTC.

V usage is TRBV7-2 and J usage is TRBJ1-4; TRBD1 might be the D (5 bases). The CDR3 consists of 14 residues. Deletions cut 3 bases from V and 4 bases from J, with 9 bases between. From germline, CDR1 is SGHTA and CDR2 FQGNSA. CDR3 sequence: CASSLTVHNEKLFF. The DNA of the CDR3 is TGTGCCAGCAGCTTGACAGTCCATAATGAAAAACTGTTTTTT.

This clone appeared once. The rearrangement joins TRBV2 to TRBJ1-2, with TRBD1 identical over 7 bases. The germline V gene has CDR1 SNHLY and CDR2 FYNNEI. The J segment lost 3 bases and the V segment lost 3 bases, leaving 1 base of the junction unmatched. The CDR3 has 13 amino acids. The CDR3 nucleotides read TGTGCCAGCAGTGACAGGGGGGACTATGGCTACACCTTC. Its protein is CASSDRGDYGYTF.

In its sample, this clone was seen once. This chain links TRBV2 with TRBJ1-2; weak D call: TRBD1 (5 bases). This CDR3 is 16 amino acids long. Trimming took off 1 base at V and 7 bases at J, with 19 bases between the two ends. Germline V CDR1 and CDR2: SNHLY, FYNNEI. The CDR3 here is CASSEGVMEGYSGYTF. The CDR3 coding sequence is TGTGCCAGCAGTGAAGGTGTAATGGAGGGGTACTCTGGCTACACCTTC.

V gene TRBV29-1 combines with J gene TRBJ2-7; no definite D call. The ends were cut back, 6 bases at V and 0 bases at J, with 18 bases in the middle. CDR1 and CDR2 (germline): SQVTM, ANQGSEA. This CDR3 is 15 amino acids long. The CDR3 DNA reads as TGCAGCGTGGCACCCGAATTGTCTGTCTCCTACGAGCAGTACTTC. Residues: CSVAPELSVSYEQYF.

The V gene is TRBV11-2, the J gene TRBJ1-2, with 7 bases that match TRBD1. Germline V lookup: CDR1 SGHAT, CDR2 FQNNGV. With V trimmed by 4 bases and J by 4 bases, 9 bases remained unmatched. The CDR3 covers 15 residues. The CDR3 spells CASSSPRDRPYGYTF. Written as DNA, the CDR3 is TGTGCCAGCAGCTCCCCCCGGGACAGACCCTATGGCTACACCTTC.